These 14 T cell receptor beta chains were sequenced from one sample in a study of post-analysis software for immune sequencing data. Antigens of these TCRs are unknown. Every TCR beta cDNA library bore unique molecular identifiers. Via MiXCR, TCRdb re-called the PCR reads, giving one row per CDR3 protein. This sample has 250,000 to 300,000 distinct CDR3 sequences, with approximately 34% found just once. Study results and caveats: Relative to controls, patients had 5 or 6 TRBV segments at higher frequency, with TRBV5-6, TRBV5-1 and TRBV20-1 among these.

The specimen was blood. The source of these receptors is a girl aged 10 to 17 with multiple sclerosis.

This clonotype has ten or more counts. The rearrangement links TRBV29-1 to TRBJ2-1; the match to TRBD2 covers 16 bases. V gave up 1 base and J gave up 2 bases; unmatched junction bases: 5. The CDR3 runs 18 residues. Germline V gives CDR1 SQVTM, CDR2 ANQGSEA. CDR3 amino acids: CSVEAPGTSGGAYNEQFF. CDR3 bases: TGCAGCGTTGAAGCCCCCGGGACTAGCGGGGGGGCCTACAATGAGCAGTTCTTC.

This clonotype was picked up a small number of times. The CDR3 region has the DNA TGTGCCAGCACGCCCCAGAACAGTGATGAAAAACTGTTTTTT. Translation: CASTPQNSDEKLFF. This sequence joins TRBV9 and TRBJ1-4; D is unclear. CDR3 length: 14 amino acids. The V end lost 6 bases, the J end lost 6 bases, and 15 bases lay between the germline ends. Germline assignment: CDR1 SGDLS and CDR2 YYNGEE.

This clonotype was seen only once. This may stem from a read error, because a much larger clone lies one nucleotide away. The chain couples TRBV3-1 to TRBJ2-5; 11 bases are shared with TRBD2. This CDR3 has 15 amino acids. Trimming took 4 bases from V and 1 from J; bases not matched to a gene: 2. CDR1 and CDR2 (germline): LGHDT, YNNKEL (reference sequence). As DNA, the CDR3 is TGTGCCAGCAGCCGGACTAGCGGGCCCCAAGAGACCCAGTACTTC. Translating gives CASSRTSGPQETQYF.

The table lists this clonotype with a few counts. It may be a read error: a sequence one base away is much more abundant. The gene calls are TRBV6-1 and TRBJ2-3; D is ambiguous. V was pared by 1 base and J by 8 bases, with 4 bases between. This CDR3 comprises 11 residues. The V gene's germline CDR1 is MNHNS and CDR2 SASEGT. The CDR3 sequence is CASSEGSTQYF. The CDR3 nucleotides are TGTGCCAGCAGTGAAGGCAGTACGCAGTATTTT.

In its sample, this clonotype was seen many times. The chain recombines TRBV9 with TRBJ2-2, with 7 bases fitting TRBD2. The V and J ends lost 0 bases and 3 bases, in that order; junction bases with no gene match: 2. Germline-derived CDR1 and CDR2 are SGDLS and YYNGEE. The CDR3 has 15 amino acids. The CDR3 bases are TGTGCCAGCAGCGTAGGAGCGGGGTACACCGGGGAGCTGTTTTTT. Protein sequence: CASSVGAGYTGELFF. The whole variable domain, remainder taken from reference TRBV9 and TRBJ2-2, is DSGVTQTPKHLITATGQRVTLRCSPRSGDLSVYWYQQSLDQGLQFLIQYYNGEERAKGNILERFSAQQFPDLHSELNLSSLELGDSALYFCASSVGAGYTGELFFGEGSRLTVL.

V usage is TRBV11-2 and J usage is TRBJ2-1; possible D gene TRBD2, 7 bases. The CDR3 loop spans 17 amino acids. Trimming removed 4 bases at V and 10 bases at J, with 26 bases between. CDR1 and CDR2 from the germline V gene are SGHAT and FQNNGV. The CDR3, as DNA: TGTGCCAGCAGCTCCTTATCCGGGGGGCGGCATCCGGGCGAGCAGTTCTTC. Protein product: CASSSLSGGRHPGEQFF.

This clonotype came up many times. V usage is TRBV29-1 and J usage is TRBJ2-7, with TRBD1 identical over 7 bases. Per germline, CDR1 SQVTM and CDR2 ANQGSEA. V lost 3 bases to trimming and J lost 6 bases; unmatched junction nucleotides: 17. The CDR3 totals 16 residues. The CDR3 here is CSVEDCLFDRAAEQYF. The CDR3 region has the DNA TGCAGCGTTGAGGATTGCCTTTTTGACAGGGCGGCCGAGCAGTACTTC.

V usage is TRBV6-1 and J usage is TRBJ1-1; unclear D gene. Per the germline V gene, CDR1 is MNHNS and CDR2 is SASEGT. The V end was cut by 4 bases, the J end by 2 bases, with 11 bases between. The CDR3 extends over 14 amino acids. Here the CDR3 reads CASSAAGPNTEAFF. The CDR3 DNA reads TGTGCCAGCAGTGCGGCTGGGCCAAACACTGAAGCTTTCTTT.

There are a few counts of this clonotype. The chain couples TRBV7-9 to TRBJ1-1; possible D gene TRBD1, 5 bases. V lost 5 bases to trimming and J lost 0 bases, with 13 bases between them. Germline V gives CDR1 SEHNR, CDR2 FQNEAQ (reference sequence). CDR3 size: 15 residues. In DNA, the CDR3 is TGTGCCAGCAGCCCCGGTGGGGGGTTGAACACTGAAGCTTTCTTT. Amino acid sequence: CASSPGGGLNTEAFF.

The chain is built from TRBV7-8 and TRBJ2-3; D uncertain. The V gene lost 1 base and the J gene lost 2 bases, with 7 bases spanning the gap. In germline, CDR1 is SGHVS, CDR2 FQNEAQ. The CDR3 contains 14 residues. CDR3 region: CASSLVVDTDTQYF. The CDR3 region has the DNA TGTGCCAGCAGCTTAGTAGTTGACACAGATACGCAGTATTTT.

Concerning this clonotype: This may arise from a read error, as a much more abundant clone is one base away. The chain carries TRBV29-1 and TRBJ2-5, with D hard to call. Germline V gene sequence: CDR1 SQVTM, CDR2 ANQGSEA. The CDR3 is 13 amino acids. CDR3 residues: CSGEDGVEETQYF. The CDR3 nucleotides are TGCAGCGGTGAAGACGGCGTTGAGGAGACCCAGTACTTC.

This clonotype occurred many times. The chain uses TRBV10-3 and TRBJ1-2; D is perhaps TRBD1 (6 bases). The CDR3 consists of 13 residues. Germline loops: CDR1 ENHRY, CDR2 SYGVKD. Trimming took 0 bases from V and 7 from J, leaving 9 bases between them. DNA of the CDR3: TGTGCCATCAGTGAGTCACAGGGCAGTGGCTACACCTTC. Translated, it gives CAISESQGSGYTF.

Regarding this clonotype: A read error may be the cause here, since a much bigger clone is one base away. The V call is TRBV3-1, the J call TRBJ2-5; D remains unclear. Germline CDR1 and CDR2: LGHDT and YNNKEL (reference sequence). The CDR3 sequence is 15 residues long. The V end lost 6 bases, the J end lost 5 bases, and 19 bases lay between the germline ends. CDR3 sequence reads: CASRSFWAGGETQYF. Here the CDR3 DNA reads TGTGCCAGCAGGTCTTTTTGGGCAGGCGGCGAGACCCAGTACTTC.

This clonotype has a count of ten or more. The rearrangement uses TRBV5-1 and TRBJ2-7; a weak D match, TRBD2 (6 bases). V gave up 7 bases and J gave up 5 bases, with 19 bases separating them. The V gene's germline CDR1 is SGHRS and CDR2 YFSETQ. The CDR3 length is 14 residues. The CDR3 spells CASHSGLEGDEQYF. Written as DNA, the CDR3 is TGCGCCAGCCACTCGGGACTTGAAGGGGACGAGCAGTACTTC.